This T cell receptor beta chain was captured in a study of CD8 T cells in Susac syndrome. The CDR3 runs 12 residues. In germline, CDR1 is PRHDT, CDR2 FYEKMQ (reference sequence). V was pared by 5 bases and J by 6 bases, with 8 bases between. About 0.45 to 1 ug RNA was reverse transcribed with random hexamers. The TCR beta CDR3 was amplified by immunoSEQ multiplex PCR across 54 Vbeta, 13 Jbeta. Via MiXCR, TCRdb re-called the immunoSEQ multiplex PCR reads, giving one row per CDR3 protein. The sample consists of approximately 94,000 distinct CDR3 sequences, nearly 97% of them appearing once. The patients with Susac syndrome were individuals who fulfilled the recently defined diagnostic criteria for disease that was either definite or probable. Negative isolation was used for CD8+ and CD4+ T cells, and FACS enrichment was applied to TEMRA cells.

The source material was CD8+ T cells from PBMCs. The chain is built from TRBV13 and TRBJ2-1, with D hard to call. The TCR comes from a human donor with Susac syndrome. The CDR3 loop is CASSVGGNEQFF. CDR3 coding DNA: TGTGCCAGCAGCGTGGGTGGCAATGAGCAGTTCTTC.